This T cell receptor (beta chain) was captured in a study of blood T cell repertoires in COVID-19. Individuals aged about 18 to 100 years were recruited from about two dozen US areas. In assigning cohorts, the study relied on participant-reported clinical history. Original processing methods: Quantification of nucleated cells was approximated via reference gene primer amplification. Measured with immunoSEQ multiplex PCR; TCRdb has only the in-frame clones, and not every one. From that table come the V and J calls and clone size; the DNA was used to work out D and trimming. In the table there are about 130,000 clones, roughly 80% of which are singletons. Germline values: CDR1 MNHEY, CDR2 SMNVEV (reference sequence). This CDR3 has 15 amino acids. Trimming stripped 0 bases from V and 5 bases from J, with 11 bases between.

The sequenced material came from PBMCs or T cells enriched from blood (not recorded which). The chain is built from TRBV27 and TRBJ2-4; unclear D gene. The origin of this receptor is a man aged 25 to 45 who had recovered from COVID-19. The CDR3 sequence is CASSLSSPHENIQYF. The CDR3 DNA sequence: TGTGCCAGCAGTTTATCGTCCCCACACGAAAACATTCAGTACTTC.